This is a list of T cell receptor beta chains from one sample in a study of identical twins. TCRdb reanalysed the 5' RACE reads using MiXCR and keeps one entry per CDR3 protein. The data contain some 560,000 distinct CDR3 sequences, more than 9% of them singletons. This sample also belongs to another study, concerning yellow fever vaccine responses in identical twins.

Input material: PBMCs. All receptors derive from a woman between 18 and 29 years old in good health. Each CDR3 is given without its conserved first and last residue.

TRBJ2-4 | TRBV5-6 | ASSLARSGGKNIQY
TRBJ2-2 | TRBV15 | ATSRTGNTGELF
TRBJ1-5 | TRBV6-1 | ASWTGEEYQPQH
TRBJ2-2 | TRBV6-6 | GEGVANTGELF
TRBJ2-1 | TRBV19 | ASSIPLGGQGSYNEQF
TRBJ2-3 | TRBV7-2 | ASSFRGGAGTDTQY
TRBJ2-5 | TRBV20-1 | SARTPRGLRETQY
TRBJ1-1 | TRBV30 | AWSAGTAEAF
TRBJ2-7 | TRBV15 | ATSTGSRGYYEQY
TRBJ2-1 | TRBV5-1 | ASSPTVNTYNEQF
TRBJ2-1 | TRBV10-3 | AITRGGPSYNEQF
TRBJ2-5 | TRBV2 | ASTMEETQY
TRBJ1-4 | TRBV12-3/TRBV12-4 | ASSLRGGEKLF
TRBJ2-1 | TRBV7-7 | ASSLTFGNEQF
TRBJ2-7 | TRBV11-2 | ASSLGSVGVVGYEQY
TRBJ2-7 | TRBV7-2 | ASSLGPTSSYEQY
TRBJ2-2 | TRBV20-1 | SARGDTGELF
TRBJ2-1 | TRBV29-1 | SMTEDNEQF
TRBJ2-3 | TRBV7-9 | ASEELAVDTQY
TRBJ1-1 | TRBV20-1 | SAREGATEAF
TRBJ2-2 | TRBV27 | ASSLYRQLDSGELF
TRBJ2-7 | TRBV12-3/TRBV12-4 | ASSSDRGFSYEQY
TRBJ2-7 | TRBV7-2 | ACSLGLSYEQY
TRBJ2-7 | TRBV12-3/TRBV12-4 | ASSFSAGEQY
TRBJ2-3 | TRBV4-1 | ASSPQTSSLQGDTQY
TRBJ2-7 | TRBV11-2 | ASTGTTSSYEQY
TRBJ2-1 | TRBV3-1 | ASTPEWSFEQF
TRBJ1-1 | TRBV7-9 | ASSLTGMNTEAF
TRBJ2-5 | TRBV7-2 | ASSPSLGSGGTQY
TRBJ2-1 | TRBV3-1 | ASSQYHGIQSNEQF
TRBJ2-4 | TRBV28 | ASSSRDRGRLVKNIQY
TRBJ1-1 | TRBV10-3 | AISEEVKFRENTEAF
TRBJ2-3 | TRBV27 | ASSSGTSGVSPPDTQY
TRBJ2-3 | TRBV9 | ASSVRGGFTDTQY
TRBJ2-5 | TRBV3-1 | ASSQPGLAGQRETQY
TRBJ2-5 | TRBV7-7 | ASSLTGQDRETQY
TRBJ2-7 | TRBV20-1 | SARAPLRDRGYEQY
TRBJ2-1 | TRBV9 | ASSVAKGHEQF
TRBJ2-1 | TRBV7-3 | ASSFLAGGHNEQF
TRBJ2-3 | TRBV12-3/TRBV12-4 | ASTWRDTQY
TRBJ2-7 | TRBV7-2 | ASSSNPGQSYEQY
TRBJ2-3 | TRBV20-1 | SASGGIHTDTQY
TRBJ1-5 | TRBV6-1 | ASSKQGRNQPQH
TRBJ2-1 | TRBV20-1 | SAEGTLNEQF
TRBJ1-5 | TRBV6-5 | ASSASTGISNQPQH
TRBJ2-7 | TRBV11-2 | ASSLGTGTVYEQY
TRBJ2-1 | TRBV12-3/TRBV12-4 | ASQRGSSYNEQF
TRBJ2-2 | TRBV20-1 | SARPLLGTGELF
TRBJ2-7 | TRBV29-1 | SGGQGASYEQY
TRBJ2-1 | TRBV12-3/TRBV12-4 | ASSFHGPGNEQF
TRBJ2-7 | TRBV28 | ASRAGLLYEQY
TRBJ2-7 | TRBV9 | ASSVATSGGEQY
TRBJ2-2 | TRBV7-8 | ASSYRDRVNTGELF
TRBJ2-7 | TRBV5-1 | ASSQGQGKGYEQY
TRBJ2-6 | TRBV5-1 | ASSTTPTTAGANVLT
TRBJ2-5 | TRBV21-1 | ASSEFVADRDLQETQY
TRBJ2-7 | TRBV7-2 | ASSLTGAIHYEQY
TRBJ2-7 | TRBV11-2 | ASSPIGIIYEQY
TRBJ2-5 | TRBV12-3/TRBV12-4 | ASSSSWKETQY